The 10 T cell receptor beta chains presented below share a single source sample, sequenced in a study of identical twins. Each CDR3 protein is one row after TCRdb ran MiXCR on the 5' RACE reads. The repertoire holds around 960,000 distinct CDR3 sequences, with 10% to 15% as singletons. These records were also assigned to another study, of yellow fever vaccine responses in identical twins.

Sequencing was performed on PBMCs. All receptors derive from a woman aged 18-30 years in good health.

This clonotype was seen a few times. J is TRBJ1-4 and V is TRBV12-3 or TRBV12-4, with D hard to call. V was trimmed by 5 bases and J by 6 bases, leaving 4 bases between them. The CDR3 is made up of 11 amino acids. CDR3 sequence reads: CASSVDEKLFF. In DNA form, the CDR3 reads TGTGCCAGCAGTGTGGATGAAAAACTGTTTTTT.

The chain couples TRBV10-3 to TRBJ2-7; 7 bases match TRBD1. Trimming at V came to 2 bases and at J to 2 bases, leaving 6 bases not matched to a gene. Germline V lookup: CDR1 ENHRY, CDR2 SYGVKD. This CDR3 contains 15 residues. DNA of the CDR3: TGTGCCATCAGTGAGGCGACAGGGTCCCCCTACGAGCAGTACTTC. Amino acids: CAISEATGSPYEQYF.

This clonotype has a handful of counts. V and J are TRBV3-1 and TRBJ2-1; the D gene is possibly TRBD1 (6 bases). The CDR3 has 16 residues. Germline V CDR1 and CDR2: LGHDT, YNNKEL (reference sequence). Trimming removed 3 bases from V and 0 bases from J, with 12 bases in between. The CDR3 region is CASSQPGTRSYNEQFF. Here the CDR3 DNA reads TGTGCCAGCAGCCAGCCCGGGACACGCTCCTACAATGAGCAGTTCTTC.

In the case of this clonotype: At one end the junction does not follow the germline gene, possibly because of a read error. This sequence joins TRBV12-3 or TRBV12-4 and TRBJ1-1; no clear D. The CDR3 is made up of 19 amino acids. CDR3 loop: CASSSRPPRTADGTSEAFF. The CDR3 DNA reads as TGTGCCAGCAGTTCGAGGCCCCCCCGCACGGCGGACGGAACTTCTGAGGCTTTCTTT.

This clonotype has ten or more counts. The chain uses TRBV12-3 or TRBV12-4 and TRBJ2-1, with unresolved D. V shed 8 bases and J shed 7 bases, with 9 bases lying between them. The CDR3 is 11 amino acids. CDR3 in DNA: TGTGCCAGCTGGTCCCGGAATGAGCAGTTCTTC. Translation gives CASWSRNEQFF.

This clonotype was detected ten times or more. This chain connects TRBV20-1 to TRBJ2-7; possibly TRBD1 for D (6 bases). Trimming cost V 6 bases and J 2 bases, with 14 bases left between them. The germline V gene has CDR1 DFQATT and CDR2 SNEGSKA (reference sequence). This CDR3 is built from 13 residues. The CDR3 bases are TGCAGTGCAGCCAGGGACAATACCTACGAGCAGTACGTC. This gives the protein CSAARDNTYEQYV.

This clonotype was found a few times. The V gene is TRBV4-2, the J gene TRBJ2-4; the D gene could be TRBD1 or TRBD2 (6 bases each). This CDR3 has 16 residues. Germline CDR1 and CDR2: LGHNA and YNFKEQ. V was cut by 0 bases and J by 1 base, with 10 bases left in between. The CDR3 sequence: CASSQDGGLAKNIQYF. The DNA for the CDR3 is TGTGCCAGCAGCCAAGATGGGGGGCTGGCCAAAAACATTCAGTACTTC.

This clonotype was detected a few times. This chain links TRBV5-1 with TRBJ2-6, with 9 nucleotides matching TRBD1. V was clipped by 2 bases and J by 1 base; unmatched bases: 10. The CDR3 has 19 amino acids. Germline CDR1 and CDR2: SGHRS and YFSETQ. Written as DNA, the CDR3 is TGCGCCAGCAGCTTTCAACCGGGACAGGGAACGTCTGGGGCCAACGTCCTGACTTTC. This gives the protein CASSFQPGQGTSGANVLTF.

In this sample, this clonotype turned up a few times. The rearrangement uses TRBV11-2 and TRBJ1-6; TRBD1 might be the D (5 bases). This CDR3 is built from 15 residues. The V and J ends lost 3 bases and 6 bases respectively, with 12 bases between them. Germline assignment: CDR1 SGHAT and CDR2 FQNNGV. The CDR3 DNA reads TGTGCCAGCAGCTTTTCGGGGGGAAGTAATTCACCCCTCCACTTT. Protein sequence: CASSFSGGSNSPLHF. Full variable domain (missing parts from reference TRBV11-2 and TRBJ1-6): EAGVAQSPRYKIIEKRQSVAFWCNPISGHATLYWYQQILGQGPKLLIQFQNNGVVDDSQLPKDRFSAERLKGVDSTLKIQPAKLEDSAVYLCASSFSGGSNSPLHFGNGTRLTVT.

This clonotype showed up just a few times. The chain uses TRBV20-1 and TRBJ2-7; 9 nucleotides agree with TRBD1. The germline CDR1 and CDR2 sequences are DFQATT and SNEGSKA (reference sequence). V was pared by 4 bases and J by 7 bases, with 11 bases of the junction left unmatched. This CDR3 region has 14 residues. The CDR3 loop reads CSATLDRGIGEQYV. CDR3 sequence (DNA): TGCAGTGCTACCCTTGACAGGGGGATCGGGGAGCAGTACGTC.